This T cell receptor (beta chain) is from a study of control samples from healthy donors and cancer patients. Trimming shortened V by 3 bases and J by 7 bases, and 9 bases separated the two germline ends. CDR3 length equals 13 residues. Germline V gene lookup returns CDR1 LNHNV and CDR2 YYDKDF (reference sequence). Sequencing was performed with immunoSEQ multiplex PCR; in TCRdb, only in-frame clones are kept and a portion is missing. The sample lists 100,000 or so clones, 83% occurring once. Sequencing input: blood. The sequence came from a woman aged 45 to 65 in good health. The V gene is TRBV15, the J gene TRBJ2-2, with D hard to call. This CDR3 reads CATSSTLGGELFF. The CDR3 DNA is TGTGCCACCAGCAGCACTCTAGGCGGGGAGCTGTTTTTT.